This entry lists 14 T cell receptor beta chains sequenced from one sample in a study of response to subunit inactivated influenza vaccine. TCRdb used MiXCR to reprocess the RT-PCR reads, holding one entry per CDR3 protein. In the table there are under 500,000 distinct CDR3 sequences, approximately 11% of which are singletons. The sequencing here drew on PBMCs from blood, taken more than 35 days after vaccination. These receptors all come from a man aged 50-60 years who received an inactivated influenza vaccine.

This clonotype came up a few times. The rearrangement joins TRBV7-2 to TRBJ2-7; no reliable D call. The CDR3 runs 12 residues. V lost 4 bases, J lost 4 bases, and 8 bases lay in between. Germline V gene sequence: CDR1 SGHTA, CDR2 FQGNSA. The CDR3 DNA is TGTGCCAGCAGCTCCCGGTCATACGAGCAGTACTTC. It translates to CASSSRSYEQYF.

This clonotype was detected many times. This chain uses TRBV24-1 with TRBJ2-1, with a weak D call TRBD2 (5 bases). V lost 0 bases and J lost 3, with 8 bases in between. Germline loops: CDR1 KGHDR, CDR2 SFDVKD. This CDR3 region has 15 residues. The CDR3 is CATSDLPSSYNEQFF. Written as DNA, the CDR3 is TGTGCCACCAGTGATTTGCCTAGCAGCTACAATGAGCAGTTCTTC.

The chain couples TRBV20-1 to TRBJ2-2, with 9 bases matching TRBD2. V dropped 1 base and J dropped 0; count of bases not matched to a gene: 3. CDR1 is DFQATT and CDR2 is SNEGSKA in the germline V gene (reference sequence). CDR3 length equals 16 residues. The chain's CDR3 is CSARGLAAANTGELFF. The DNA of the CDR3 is TGCAGTGCTAGAGGACTAGCGGCTGCGAACACCGGGGAGCTGTTTTTT.

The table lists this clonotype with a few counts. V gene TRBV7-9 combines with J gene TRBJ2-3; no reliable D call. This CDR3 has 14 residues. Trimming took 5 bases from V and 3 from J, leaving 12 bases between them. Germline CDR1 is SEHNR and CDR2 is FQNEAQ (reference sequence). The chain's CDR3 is CASSVASVTDTQYF. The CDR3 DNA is TGTGCCAGCAGCGTCGCCTCGGTAACAGATACGCAGTATTTT.

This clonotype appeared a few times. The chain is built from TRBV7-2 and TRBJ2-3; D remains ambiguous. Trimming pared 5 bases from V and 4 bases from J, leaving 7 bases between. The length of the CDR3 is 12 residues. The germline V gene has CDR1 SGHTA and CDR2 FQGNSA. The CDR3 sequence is CASSLTSDTQYF. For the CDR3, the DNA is TGTGCCAGCAGCCTTACATCAGATACGCAGTATTTT.

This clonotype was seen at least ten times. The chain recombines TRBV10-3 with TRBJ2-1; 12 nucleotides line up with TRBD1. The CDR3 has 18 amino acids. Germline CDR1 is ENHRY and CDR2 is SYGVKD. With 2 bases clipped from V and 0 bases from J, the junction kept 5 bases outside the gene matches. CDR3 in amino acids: CAISEHGTGGLSYNEQFF. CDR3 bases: TGTGCCATCAGTGAGCACGGGACAGGGGGCCTCTCCTACAATGAGCAGTTCTTC.

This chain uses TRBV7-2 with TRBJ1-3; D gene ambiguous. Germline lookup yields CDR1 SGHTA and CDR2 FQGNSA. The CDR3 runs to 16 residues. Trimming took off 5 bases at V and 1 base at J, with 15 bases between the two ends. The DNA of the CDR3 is TGTGCCAGCAGCCCAGGAAGCCCGTTGTCTGGAAACACCATATATTTT. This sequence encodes CASSPGSPLSGNTIYF.

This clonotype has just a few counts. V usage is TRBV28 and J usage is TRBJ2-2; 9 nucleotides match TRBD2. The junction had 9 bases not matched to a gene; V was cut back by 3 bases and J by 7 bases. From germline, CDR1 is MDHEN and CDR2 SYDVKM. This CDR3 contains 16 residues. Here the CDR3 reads CASSLLAGFGGGELFF. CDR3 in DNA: TGTGCCAGCAGTTTGCTAGCGGGATTCGGGGGCGGGGAGCTGTTTTTT.

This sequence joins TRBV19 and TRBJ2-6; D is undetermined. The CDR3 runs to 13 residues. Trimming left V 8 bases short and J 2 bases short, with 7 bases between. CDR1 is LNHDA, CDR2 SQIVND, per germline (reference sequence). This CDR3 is CASGDTGANVLTF. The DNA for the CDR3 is TGTGCCAGTGGGGATACTGGGGCCAACGTCCTGACTTTC.

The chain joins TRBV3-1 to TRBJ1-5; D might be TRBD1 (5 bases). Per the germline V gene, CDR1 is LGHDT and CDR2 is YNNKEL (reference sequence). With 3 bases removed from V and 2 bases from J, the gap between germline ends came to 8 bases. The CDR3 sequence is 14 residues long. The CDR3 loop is CASSQRGGNQPQHF. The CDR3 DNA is TGTGCCAGCAGCCAGCGGGGGGGCAATCAGCCCCAGCATTTT. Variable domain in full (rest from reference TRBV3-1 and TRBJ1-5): DTAVSQTPKYLVTQMGNDKSIKCEQNLGHDTMYWYKQDSKKFLKIMFSYNNKELIINETVPNRFSPKSPDKAHLNLHINSLELGDSAVYFCASSQRGGNQPQHFGDGTRLSIL.

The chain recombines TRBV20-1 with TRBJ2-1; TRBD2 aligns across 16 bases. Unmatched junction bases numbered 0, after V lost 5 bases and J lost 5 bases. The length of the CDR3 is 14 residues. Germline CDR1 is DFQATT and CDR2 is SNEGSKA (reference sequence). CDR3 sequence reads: CSAGTSGRDNEQFF. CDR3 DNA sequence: TGCAGTGCTGGGACTAGCGGGAGGGACAATGAGCAGTTCTTC.

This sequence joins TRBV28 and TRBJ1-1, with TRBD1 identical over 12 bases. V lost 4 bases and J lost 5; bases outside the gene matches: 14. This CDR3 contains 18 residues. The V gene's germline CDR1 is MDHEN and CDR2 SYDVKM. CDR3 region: CASSWGQGANIRGTEAFF. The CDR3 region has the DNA TGTGCCAGCAGTTGGGGACAGGGGGCAAATATTCGAGGGACTGAAGCTTTCTTT.

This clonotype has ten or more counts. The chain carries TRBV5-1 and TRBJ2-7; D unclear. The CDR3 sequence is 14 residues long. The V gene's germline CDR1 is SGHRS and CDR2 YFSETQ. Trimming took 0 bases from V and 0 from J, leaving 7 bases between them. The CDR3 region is CASSLDRPSYEQYF. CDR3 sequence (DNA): TGCGCCAGCAGCTTGGATCGGCCCTCCTACGAGCAGTACTTC.

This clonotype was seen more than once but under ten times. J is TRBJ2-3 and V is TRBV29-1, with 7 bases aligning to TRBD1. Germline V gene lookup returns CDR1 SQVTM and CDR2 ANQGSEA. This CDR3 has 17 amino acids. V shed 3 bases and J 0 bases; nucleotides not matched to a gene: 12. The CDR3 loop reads CSVDDPTGQASTDTQYF. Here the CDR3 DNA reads TGCAGCGTTGATGATCCCACCGGACAGGCCAGCACAGATACGCAGTATTTT.